This entry features one T cell receptor beta chain sequence. Method: immunoSEQ multiplex PCR; TCRdb's copy keeps in-frame clones and lacks some. The table lists under 85,000 clones, under 85% of them singletons. The length of the CDR3 is 13 residues. CDR1 is SGHTA and CDR2 is FQGTGA in the germline V gene. Trimming removed 2 bases at V and 1 base at J, with 5 bases between. These data are taken from a study of neoadjuvant anti-PD-1 for oral cavity cancer. This sequence originates from a person aged 40 to 85 with oral cavity squamous cell carcinoma. This sample comprised PBMCs, obtained before nivolumab (anti-PD-1) treatment. The rearrangement uses TRBV7-3 and TRBJ2-5; D call uncertain. Here the CDR3 reads CASSLGIQETQYF. In DNA form, the CDR3 reads TGTGCCAGCAGCTTAGGGATCCAAGAGACCCAGTACTTC.